The T cell receptor (beta chain) under discussion was sequenced for a study of T cell repertoires in cytomegalovirus infection (dated by TCRdb to about 2019). About the full investigation: Because public TCR beta signatures pointed to carriage of CMV infection together with the matching HLA type, the HLA type of each donor mattered for the analysis. Study-level results and caveats: The ex vivo response was dominated by HLA-C-restricted CMV-specific TCR beta clonotypes, which also provided the single most frequent clonotype in two of eight donors. Cumulative frequency of public TCR beta family members discriminated carriers of CMV infection plus the relevant HLA type in this cohort and an independent approximately 350-donor cohort.

This clonotype came up a few times. Its antigen is not yet known. The sample holds no much larger clone one base away, and base qualities are not on file. The listed sequencing device is Illumina HiSeq 1500. TCRdb trimmed the raw reads at Q25, called clones with MiXCR and kept productive beta chains. All rows with the same CDR3 protein become a single entry with the most common DNA and genes. The sample table contains 400,000 or so distinct CDR3 sequences; only one count was recorded for roughly 31% of them. The ten largest clonotypes hold around 13% of the sample. The CDR3 measures 16 amino acids from cysteine to phenylalanine. Here the CDR3 DNA is all that survives: 48 bases in frame from base 1. V loses 4 bases, J loses 3 bases, and the germline ends lie 19 bases apart. CDR1 and CDR2 are drawn from the germline V gene: MDHEN, SYDVKM.

The TCR comes from a human donor in good health (CMV status not recorded). Some clones in this sample may be carry-over from other donors' samples. Material: PBMCs. Recombination linked TRBV28 to TRBJ2-7, and perhaps TRBD2 as D gene, on 6 matching bases. The nucleotide sequence reads TGTGCCAGCAGTTCCTCTGGGCGGGGACCCAGCTACGAGCAGTACTTC. Its product reads: CASSSSGRGPSYEQYF.